Sequencing of this TCR beta chain was carried out in a study of T cell changes during pregnancy in multiple sclerosis. There are 17 residues in the CDR3. V lost 5 bases, J lost 2 bases, and 14 bases stayed unmatched. The V gene's germline CDR1 is SGHVS and CDR2 FQNEAQ. The assay was immunoSEQ multiplex PCR, and TCRdb's table has in-frame clones only and misses some. The sample gives more than 90,000 clones, more than 85% of which show up once; 3% to 3.5% is in the top ten. The clonotype comes from a female donor with multiple sclerosis, enrolled in a pregnancy study. Sequencing was performed on peripheral blood, taken in the second trimester of pregnancy. J is TRBJ2-7 and V is TRBV7-8, with 8 bases identical to TRBD1. The CDR3 sequence: CASSQTRVRDRPYEQYF. DNA of the CDR3: TGTGCCAGCAGCCAAACCCGGGTCAGGGACAGGCCCTACGAGCAGTACTTC.